These 13 T cell receptor beta chains originate from one sample sequenced in a study of T cell responses to AZD1222 COVID-19 vaccine. Sequencing used immunoSEQ multiplex PCR; TCRdb keeps in-frame clones, though not all of them. The table has approximately 89,000 clones, about 92% seen once. The sample in question was peripheral blood, obtained on day 0 of AZD1222 vaccination. These receptors all stem from an adult in good health.

V and J are TRBV2 and TRBJ1-2; D is ambiguous. Trimming removed 4 bases at V and 1 base at J, with 10 bases between. Germline V gene lookup returns CDR1 SNHLY and CDR2 FYNNEI. The CDR3 consists of 14 residues. The DNA for the CDR3 is TGTGCCAGCAGTGCGGGAATAGGTAACTATGGCTACACCTTC. Protein: CASSAGIGNYGYTF.

V usage is TRBV5-1 and J usage is TRBJ2-1; weak D call: TRBD1 (5 bases). V was pared by 2 bases and J by 5 bases, with 8 bases between. The CDR3 consists of 13 residues. CDR1 is SGHRS and CDR2 is YFSETQ in the germline V gene. The CDR3 DNA reads TGCGCCAGCAGCTTACAGGCTAACAATGAGCAGTTCTTC. Translating gives CASSLQANNEQFF. The complete variable domain, with remaining parts taken from reference TRBV5-1 and TRBJ2-1, reads KAGVTQTPRYLIKTRGQQVTLSCSPISGHRSVSWYQQTPGQGLQFLFEYFSETQRNKGNFPGRFSGRQFSNSRSEMNVSTLELGDSALYLCASSLQANNEQFFGPGTRLTVL.

CDR3 DNA sequence: TGTGCCAGCAGCGTAGAAGGGGGTAGCTATGGCTACACCTTC. Encoded protein: CASSVEGGSYGYTF. This sequence joins TRBV9 and TRBJ1-2; maybe TRBD1 (6 bases). The V and J ends lost 0 bases and 4 bases respectively, with 10 bases between them. The germline V gene has CDR1 SGDLS and CDR2 YYNGEE. The length of the CDR3 is 14 residues.

The chain employs TRBV6-6 and TRBJ1-5; no definite D call. Germline loops: CDR1 MNHNY, CDR2 SVGAGI (reference sequence). The V end was cut by 6 bases, the J end by 6 bases, with 9 bases between. The CDR3 has 12 residues. The CDR3 coding sequence is TGTGCCAGCAGGGGTGATCGTCAGCCCCAGCATTTT. It translates to CASRGDRQPQHF.

The rearrangement joins TRBV2 to TRBJ1-6; D remains unclear. This CDR3 spans 13 amino acids. V gave up 6 bases and J gave up 6 bases, with 9 bases separating them. From germline, CDR1 is SNHLY and CDR2 FYNNEI. CDR3 protein: CASSEVPNSPLHF. The CDR3 DNA follows: TGTGCCAGCAGCGAGGTCCCTAATTCACCCCTCCACTTT.

The CDR3 DNA reads TGTGCCAGCAGTTTTAGGGCTTCCCGGGAGCAGTTCTTC. It encodes CASSFRASREQFF. V is TRBV27 and J is TRBJ2-1, with D uncertain. Germline V gene lookup returns CDR1 MNHEY and CDR2 SMNVEV (reference sequence). The V and J ends lost 3 bases and 10 bases respectively, with 13 bases between them. CDR3 length: 13 amino acids.

The rearrangement links TRBV19 to TRBJ1-2; no clear D. Germline loops: CDR1 LNHDA, CDR2 SQIVND (reference sequence). CDR3 length equals 13 residues. With 7 bases removed from V and 7 bases from J, the gap between germline ends came to 16 bases. CDR3 DNA sequence: TGTGCCAGTACCGCGGGAGGGCGGTCTGGCTACACCTTC. This encodes CASTAGGRSGYTF.

V usage is TRBV30 and J usage is TRBJ2-1, with 8 bases aligning to TRBD2. The CDR3 runs 14 residues. The V gene's germline CDR1 is GTSNPN and CDR2 SVGIG (reference sequence). With V trimmed by 8 bases and J by 4 bases, 10 bases remained unmatched. The CDR3 DNA reads as TGTGCCGGGGAAAAGAGCGGGAGTTACAATGAGCAGTTCTTC. This sequence encodes CAGEKSGSYNEQFF.

DNA of the CDR3: TGTGCCAGCAGCTCCCGACTAGCACCCGAGCAGTACTTC. It specifies CASSSRLAPEQYF. This chain connects TRBV3-1 (or the pseudogene TRBV3-2) to TRBJ2-7, with 7 bases aligning to TRBD2. Germline CDR1 and CDR2: LGHDT and YNNKEL (reference sequence). V shed 5 bases, J shed 6 bases, and the junction held 7 bases outside the gene matches. This CDR3 comprises 13 residues.

The gene calls are TRBV19 and TRBJ2-2, with 8 bases identical to TRBD1. The CDR3 length is 14 residues. Germline values: CDR1 LNHDA, CDR2 SQIVND (reference sequence). J gave up 5 bases and V 5 bases, and 4 bases lay outside the gene matches. The CDR3 is CASSLQGVTGELFF. CDR3 nucleotide sequence: TGTGCCAGTAGTTTACAGGGGGTGACCGGGGAGCTGTTTTTT.

The V gene is TRBV6-1, the J gene TRBJ2-5; 9 bases fit TRBD2. This CDR3 spans 15 amino acids. Germline CDR1 is MNHNS and CDR2 is SASEGT. After removal of 3 bases from V and 4 bases from J, the junction contained 6 bases not matched to a gene. For the CDR3, the DNA is TGTGCCAGCAGTGATGGACTAGCGTTTGGAGAGACCCAGTACTTC. It yields the protein CASSDGLAFGETQYF.

This chain uses TRBV4-3 with TRBJ2-2; 7 bases match TRBD1. Germline V CDR1 and CDR2: LGHNA, YSLEER. This CDR3 spans 15 amino acids. Trimming removed 3 bases from V and 1 base from J; junction bases left unmatched: 2. DNA for the CDR3: TGCGCCAGCAGCCAGAGGACAGGGAACACCGGGGAGCTGTTTTTT. Amino acid sequence: CASSQRTGNTGELFF.

The chain links TRBV3-1 (or the pseudogene TRBV3-2) to TRBJ2-1, with D perhaps matching TRBD1 or TRBD2 (6 bases each). Deletions cut 1 base from V and 6 bases from J, with 19 bases between. CDR3 size: 17 residues. Germline CDR1 and CDR2: LGHDT and YNNKEL (reference sequence). The CDR3 region has the DNA TGTGCCAGCAGCCAAGTGATCAGCGGAGGGGGTGGCAATGAGCAGTTCTTC. This sequence encodes CASSQVISGGGGNEQFF.